This is a list of T cell receptor beta chains from one sample in a study of blood T cell repertoires in COVID-19. Clones were read by immunoSEQ multiplex PCR, and TCRdb kept only the in-frame ones, dropping some. The sample consists of approximately 200,000 clones, 70% to 90% of them appearing once. Specimen: peripheral blood. These receptor sequences come from a man aged 45-65 years with acute or convalescent COVID-19. CDR3s include the opening cysteine and the closing phenylalanine or tryptophan. The D gene is left open where the match is weak. A clone size is listed for some rows: how often the clone was seen (once, few, many), or a class if it is expanded.

>NA|TRBJ1-4|NA|TRBV7-2
CASSQDRNNEKLFF
TGTGCCAGCAGCCAAGACAGGAATAATGAAAAACTGTTTTTT
>NA|TRBJ1-2|NA|TRBV6-5
CASRFTGSPYGYTF
TGTGCCAGCAGATTCACAGGGTCTCCCTATGGCTACACCTTC
>once|TRBJ1-6|NA|TRBV9
CASSPSRVRLNSPLHF
TGTGCCAGCAGCCCATCAAGGGTCCGACTAAATTCACCCCTCCACTTT
>NA|TRBJ1-5|NA|TRBV5-1
CASSLAGYQPQHF
TGCGCCAGCAGCTTGGCGGGGTATCAGCCCCAGCATTTT
>NA|TRBJ1-5|TRBD1|TRBV2
CASSGTSRDRLNQPQHF
TGTGCCAGCAGTGGGACCTCCCGGGACAGATTAAATCAGCCCCAGCATTTT
>NA|TRBJ2-6|TRBD1|TRBV5-1
CASSPLTGVASGANVLTF
TGCGCCAGCAGCCCGCTGACAGGGGTGGCCTCTGGGGCCAACGTCCTGACTTTC
>NA|TRBJ1-2|NA|TRBV5-6
CASSPYTQNGYTF
TGTGCCAGCAGCCCATATACCCAGAATGGCTACACCTTC
>NA|TRBJ2-3|NA|TRBV10-3
CAISDRGAETDTQYF
TGTGCCATCAGTGACCGGGGGGCGGAAACAGATACGCAGTATTTT
>NA|TRBJ1-5|NA|TRBV12-3/TRBV12-4
CASKGLGGQPQHF
TGTGCCAGCAAAGGGTTGGGAGGTCAGCCCCAGCATTTT
>NA|TRBJ2-7|NA|TRBV3-1/TRBV3-2
CASSQAGIGEQYF
TGTGCCAGCAGCCAAGCGGGGATAGGCGAGCAGTACTTC
>NA|TRBJ1-4|TRBD1|TRBV7-2
CASSSTGTYNEKLFF
TGTGCCAGCAGCTCGACAGGGACCTATAATGAAAAACTGTTTTTT
>NA|TRBJ2-3|TRBD2|TRBV9
CASSVGASGGTDTQYF
TGTGCCAGCAGCGTAGGGGCTAGCGGGGGCACAGATACGCAGTATTTT
>NA|TRBJ1-5|NA|TRBV5-1
CASRLGPGGQPQHF
TGCGCCAGCAGATTGGGGCCGGGGGGTCAGCCCCAGCATTTT
>NA|TRBJ1-1|NA|TRBV21-1
CASSKGSENTEAFF
TGTGCCAGCAGCAAAGGTTCAGAGAACACTGAAGCTTTCTTT
>NA|TRBJ1-1|TRBD1|TRBV6-5
CASSTYDRETFF
TGTGCCAGCAGTACCTATGACAGGGAGACTTTCTTT
>NA|TRBJ1-2|TRBD1|TRBV6-1
CASSEEWTGVYGYTF
TGTGCCAGCAGTGAAGAGTGGACAGGGGTCTATGGCTACACCTTC
>NA|TRBJ2-7|TRBD1|TRBV15
CATSRGGTGGYEQYF
TGTGCCACCAGCAGAGGCGGGACAGGGGGCTACGAGCAGTACTTC
>NA|TRBJ2-2|TRBD2|TRBV7-3
CASSSENLAGVTGELFF
TGTGCCAGCAGCTCCGAAAATTTAGCGGGGGTGACCGGGGAGCTGTTTTTT
>NA|TRBJ1-2|NA|TRBV18
CASSPQGEGYGYTF
TGTGCCAGCTCACCACAGGGGGAAGGCTATGGCTACACCTTC
>once|TRBJ1-1|NA|TRBV10-1
CASSEGSLGAFF
TGCGCCAGCAGTGAGGGGAGCCTAGGGGCTTTCTTT
>NA|TRBJ2-7|TRBD1|TRBV11-2
CASSLDVVGTVRF
TGTGCCAGCAGCTTAGATGTGGTGGGGACAGTTCGCTTC
>NA|TRBJ2-7|NA|TRBV12-1
CASSPPDRGTYEQYF
TGTGCCAGCAGCCCCCCGGACAGGGGAACCTACGAGCAGTACTTC
>once|TRBJ2-2|NA|TRBV10-2
CATRGMMNTGELFF
TGCGCCACTAGGGGAATGATGAACACCGGGGAGCTGTTTTTT
>NA|TRBJ2-3|NA|TRBV27
CASSPGIADTQYF
TGTGCCAGCAGCCCGGGGATCGCAGATACGCAGTATTTT
>NA|TRBJ1-2|TRBD1|TRBV6-5
CASSYSYRGGGYTF
TGTGCCAGCAGTTACTCGTACAGGGGAGGTGGCTACACCTTC
>few|TRBJ2-5|NA|TRBV29-1
CSARQGAGETQYF
TGCAGCGCACGACAGGGTGCGGGGGAGACCCAGTACTTC
>NA|TRBJ1-5|NA|TRBV12-3/TRBV12-4
CASQGGGQPQHF
TGTGCCAGTCAGGGAGGAGGACAGCCCCAGCATTTT
>NA|TRBJ1-5|NA|TRBV9
CASSVTDSNQPQHF
TGTGCCAGCAGCGTAACAGATAGCAATCAGCCCCAGCATTTT
>NA|TRBJ2-3|NA|TRBV6-1
CASSEGLSGQSPTDTQYF
TGTGCCAGCAGTGAAGGCCTTTCAGGACAGTCCCCAACAGATACGCAGTATTTT
>NA|TRBJ2-5|NA|TRBV10-3
CAINAVPGETQYF
TGTGCCATCAACGCGGTCCCCGGAGAGACCCAGTACTTC
>once|TRBJ2-7|NA|TRBV4-1
CASSQEGADLYEQYF
TGCGCCAGCAGCCAAGAAGGGGCAGACTTGTACGAGCAGTACTTC
>NA|TRBJ2-1|TRBD2|TRBV5-4
CASSSTRNSGFYNEQFF
TGTGCCAGCAGCTCTACGCGCAATAGCGGGTTTTACAATGAGCAGTTCTTC
>NA|TRBJ2-2|NA|TRBV9
CASSGGVTGELFF
TGTGCCAGCAGCGGGGGAGTAACCGGGGAGCTGTTTTTT
>once|TRBJ1-3|NA|TRBV9
CASSAMTAESGNTIYF
TGTGCCAGCAGCGCGATGACTGCGGAGTCGGGAAACACCATATATTTT
>NA|TRBJ1-1|NA|TRBV2
CASSDWWSAEAFF
TGTGCCAGCAGTGATTGGTGGTCGGCTGAAGCTTTCTTT
>many|TRBJ2-5|NA|TRBV14
CASSQDLRRRPVVETQYF
TGTGCCAGCAGCCAAGATCTCCGCAGGCGACCGGTCGTAGAGACCCAGTACTTC
>NA|TRBJ1-3|TRBD1|TRBV5-4
CASSLGPGGTSGNTIYF
TGTGCCAGCAGCTTGGGACCAGGGGGCACCTCTGGAAACACCATATATTTT
>NA|TRBJ2-7|TRBD1|TRBV6-6
CASSWTGGVYEQYF
TGTGCCAGCAGTTGGACAGGGGGAGTTTACGAGCAGTACTTC
>NA|TRBJ1-4|NA|TRBV7-9
CASSPAGAGNEKLFF
TGTGCCAGCAGCCCCGCGGGGGCCGGTAATGAAAAACTGTTTTTT
>NA|TRBJ2-1|NA|TRBV10-2
CASRLSSYNEQFF
TGCGCCAGCCGACTTAGCTCCTACAATGAGCAGTTCTTC
>NA|TRBJ2-1|TRBD1|TRBV19
CASSKQGVGEQFF
TGTGCCAGTAGTAAACAGGGGGTGGGTGAGCAGTTCTTC
>NA|TRBJ1-2|TRBD1|TRBV6-6
CASTLDRGNYGYTF
TGTGCCAGCACCCTGGACAGGGGGAACTATGGCTACACCTTC
>NA|TRBJ2-7|TRBD1|TRBV27
CASSSTRQGLLREQYF
TGTGCCAGCAGTTCCACACGACAGGGGCTCCTGCGCGAGCAGTACTTC
>NA|TRBJ1-2|NA|TRBV9
CASSDPSEGGYTF
TGTGCCAGCAGCGACCCCTCTGAGGGTGGCTACACCTTC
>NA|TRBJ2-5|TRBD2|TRBV7-2
CASSWGGEGETQYF
TGTGCCAGCAGCTGGGGAGGGGAAGGAGAGACCCAGTACTTC
>NA|TRBJ1-5|NA|TRBV5-8
CASSADRRSNQPQHF
TGTGCCAGCAGCGCGGACAGAAGAAGCAATCAGCCCCAGCATTTT
>NA|TRBJ1-1|NA|TRBV5-4
CASSLRQNTEAFF
TGTGCCAGCAGCTTGCGACAGAACACTGAAGCTTTCTTT
>NA|TRBJ2-5|TRBD2|TRBV5-6
CASSVGGFGLVETQYF
TGTGCCAGCAGCGTGGGAGGGTTCGGATTAGTGGAGACCCAGTACTTC
>NA|TRBJ1-5|NA|TRBV6-5
CASSLTENQPQHF
TGTGCCAGCAGTTTGACAGAGAATCAGCCCCAGCATTTT
>few|TRBJ1-5|TRBD1|TRBV10-3
CAISPQGVNQPQHF
TGTGCCATCAGTCCCCAGGGGGTTAATCAGCCCCAGCATTTT
>few|TRBJ2-1|NA|TRBV19
CASQQGLPYNEQFF
TGTGCCAGCCAACAAGGACTACCTTACAATGAGCAGTTCTTC
>NA|TRBJ1-1|NA|TRBV3-1/TRBV3-2
CASSLYGENTEAFF
TGTGCCAGCAGCCTATACGGAGAGAACACTGAAGCTTTCTTT
>NA|TRBJ1-1|NA|TRBV5-1
CASSSGTANTEAFF
TGCGCCAGCAGCTCAGGAACAGCGAACACTGAAGCTTTCTTT
>NA|TRBJ2-2|TRBD1|TRBV5-1
CASSLEGTVKIRELFF
TGCGCCAGCAGCTTGGAAGGGACAGTCAAAATCCGGGAGCTGTTTTTT
>NA|TRBJ2-1|NA|TRBV5-1
CASSAGTASYNEQFF
TGCGCCAGCAGCGCGGGGACTGCCTCCTACAATGAGCAGTTCTTC